This T cell receptor (beta chain) was captured in a study of cytotoxic CD8 clonotypes in ibrutinib-treated CLL. In its sample, this clone was seen a few times. Per germline, CDR1 SEHNR and CDR2 FQNEAQ (reference sequence). This CDR3 is 16 amino acids long. The V segment lost 6 bases and the J segment 5 bases; nucleotides outside the gene matches: 12. Some clones are missing from TCRdb's copy, which holds only in-frame ones; the method was immunoSEQ multiplex PCR. The repertoire includes 42,000 or so clones, 68% of them detected once, and roughly 6.9% sits in the top ten. Here the sequenced sample was PBMCs, taken at disease progression, from a patient treated with ibrutinib. The clonotype originates from a human donor with chronic lymphocytic leukemia. This rearrangement joins TRBV7-9 to TRBJ2-5; 10 bases match TRBD2. The CDR3 DNA is TGTGCCAGCAGTTTTAATAGCGGGAGGAGTTGGGAGACCCAGTACTTC. This sequence encodes CASSFNSGRSWETQYF.